Listed below are T cell receptor beta chains from one sample, sequenced in a study of CD8+CD57+ T cells in acquired aplastic anemia. TCRdb ran MiXCR on the reads and lists one entry per CDR3 protein. The sample holds more than 150,000 distinct CDR3 sequences; under 70% are singletons and the top ten take around 45%. Sequenced: sorted CD4+, CD8+, or CD8+CD57+ T cells (not recorded which) from PBMCs. The receptors here all came from a human donor with severe aplastic anemia or a healthy control (not recorded which). The conserved cysteine and the conserved F or W are not part of the CDR3 here. Each record gives: CDR3 protein, V gene, clone size, J gene. The listing skips clone size in some rows; elsewhere it reads once, few, many or a size class.

CDR3 protein: SASERETQY
V gene: TRBV20-1
clone size: NA
J gene: TRBJ2-5

CDR3 protein: SARGGGARDTQY
V gene: TRBV20-1
clone size: NA
J gene: TRBJ2-3

CDR3 protein: ASSESSVGETQY
V gene: TRBV10-1
clone size: few
J gene: TRBJ2-5

CDR3 protein: ASVASGSPDTQY
V gene: TRBV10-3
clone size: NA
J gene: TRBJ2-3

CDR3 protein: ATSDLQYNEQF
V gene: TRBV24-1
clone size: NA
J gene: TRBJ2-1

CDR3 protein: ASSVGTLTGTQY
V gene: TRBV9
clone size: once
J gene: TRBJ2-3

CDR3 protein: ASSLGENEQF
V gene: TRBV7-2
clone size: many
J gene: TRBJ2-1

CDR3 protein: AWIGGDTNTDTQY
V gene: TRBV30
clone size: few
J gene: TRBJ2-3

CDR3 protein: SVTTGTTMET
V gene: TRBV29-1
clone size: NA
J gene: TRBJ1-2

CDR3 protein: ASSLGQGPVDTIY
V gene: TRBV10-1
clone size: NA
J gene: TRBJ1-3

CDR3 protein: SVDRDRKETQY
V gene: TRBV29-1
clone size: NA
J gene: TRBJ2-5

CDR3 protein: SARESAANTEAF
V gene: TRBV20-1
clone size: once
J gene: TRBJ1-1

CDR3 protein: AMAPLAGGPGELF
V gene: TRBV10-3
clone size: NA
J gene: TRBJ2-2

CDR3 protein: ASSDLAGELF
V gene: TRBV12-3/TRBV12-4
clone size: few
J gene: TRBJ2-2

CDR3 protein: ASSRTETDEAF
V gene: TRBV7-9
clone size: few
J gene: TRBJ1-1

CDR3 protein: ATSDFRSQGLGGELF
V gene: TRBV24-1
clone size: NA
J gene: TRBJ2-2

CDR3 protein: ARVAGGQGEQY
V gene: TRBV25-1
clone size: NA
J gene: TRBJ2-7

CDR3 protein: ASSFFDSAPNEQL
V gene: TRBV5-1
clone size: NA
J gene: TRBJ2-1